The present TCR beta chain was sequenced within a study of OX40 agonist ivuxolimab in advanced cancers. Study as a whole: At doses from 0.01 to 10 mg/kg, patients were given intravenous ivuxolimab every 2 weeks. General study findings and limits: Among the lowest peripheral clonal expansion occurred in 0.1-3.0 mg/kg partial responders. Antigen specificity remained undetermined for the expanded peripheral T cells. There were, on average, more expanded clones in CD8+ T cells than in CD4+.

Comments on this clone: Its antigen is currently unknown.

Method: immunoSEQ multiplex PCR; TCRdb's copy keeps in-frame clones and lacks some. The sample gives about 86,000 clones, around nine tenths of which show up once; approximately 1.3% is in the top ten. The receptor was derived from an adult with an advanced solid tumor such as melanoma, head and neck, liver or kidney cancer. Material: CD4+ or CD8+ T cells sorted from blood, obtained in a trial of the OX40 agonist ivuxolimab.

The CDR3 DNA sequence: TGTGCCAGCAGACCCCTAGCGGGGGAGTACAATGAGCAGTTCTTC. It translates to CASRPLAGEYNEQFF. V and J are TRBV6-5 and TRBJ2-1; 10 bases match TRBD2. Germline V gene data show CDR1 as MNHEY and CDR2 as SVGAGI. CDR3 length: 15 amino acids. V was clipped by 6 bases and J by 4 bases; unmatched bases: 6.